Below, 23 T cell receptor beta chains from the same sample are listed, as sequenced in a study of cytomegalovirus exposure and HLA in healthy donors. Sequencing was performed with immunoSEQ multiplex PCR; in TCRdb, only in-frame clones are kept and a portion is missing. Here the sample spans about 130,000 clones, 89% being singletons. The material sequenced was PBMCs. The receptor source for this set is a woman aged 18-29 years in good health and CMV-seropositive.

The chain employs TRBV25-1 and TRBJ2-7, with TRBD2 matching 7 bases. CDR3 size: 15 residues. Germline V gene sequence: CDR1 MGHDK, CDR2 SYGVNS. V lost 4 bases and J lost 2; bases outside the gene matches: 8. This chain's CDR3 is CASSAREGPPYEQYF. CDR3 coding DNA: TGTGCCAGCAGTGCTAGGGAGGGCCCCCCCTACGAGCAGTACTTC.

The chain combines TRBV6-4 with TRBJ2-1, with D maybe TRBD2 (5 bases). Deletions cut 2 bases from V and 6 bases from J, with 17 bases between. The CDR3 has 16 residues. From germline, CDR1 is MRHNA and CDR2 SNTAGT. This CDR3 is CASSDRPGSGGNEQFF. CDR3 nucleotide sequence: TGTGCCAGCAGTGACAGGCCGGGTTCAGGAGGCAATGAGCAGTTCTTC.

The V call is TRBV27, the J call TRBJ2-3; D is unclear. Germline V gives CDR1 MNHEY, CDR2 SMNVEV (reference sequence). This CDR3 has 14 amino acids. V was shortened by 5 bases and J by 1 base, with 10 bases between the two germline ends. The CDR3 sequence: CASSLQLRTDTQYF. Written as DNA, the CDR3 is TGTGCCAGCAGTCTCCAACTCCGCACAGATACGCAGTATTTT.

The chain carries TRBV5-1 and TRBJ2-3; 7 nucleotides match TRBD1. The CDR3 length is 12 residues. The germline CDR1 and CDR2 sequences are SGHRS and YFSETQ. V trimming: 4 bases; J trimming: 5 bases; junction bases outside the gene matches: 1. CDR3 loop: CASSPGGDTQYF. CDR3 nucleotide sequence: TGCGCCAGCAGCCCAGGGGGAGATACGCAGTATTTT. Based on the CDR3 plus reference TRBV5-1 and TRBJ2-3, the full variable domain is KAGVTQTPRYLIKTRGQQVTLSCSPISGHRSVSWYQQTPGQGLQFLFEYFSETQRNKGNFPGRFSGRQFSNSRSEMNVSTLELGDSALYLCASSPGGDTQYFGPGTRLTVL.

The chain links TRBV6-1 to TRBJ2-7; 9 bases are a match to TRBD1. V lost 7 bases, J lost 4 bases, and 11 bases stayed unmatched. CDR1 is MNHNS, CDR2 SASEGT, per germline. CDR3 length: 15 amino acids. The CDR3 DNA reads TGTGCCAGCAAGATAGGGGGGACAGGGATTTACGAGCAGTACTTC. Translation gives CASKIGGTGIYEQYF.

This clone was observed a single time. The chain carries TRBV10-3 and TRBJ2-1; D may be TRBD2 (6 bases). Germline V CDR1 and CDR2: ENHRY, SYGVKD. V was trimmed by 4 bases and J by 7 bases, leaving 8 bases between them. The CDR3 totals 12 residues. Here the CDR3 reads CAISAAGNEQFF. CDR3 DNA sequence: TGTGCCATCAGTGCCGCGGGGAATGAGCAGTTCTTC.

The chain recombines TRBV19 with TRBJ1-1; 10 positions agree with TRBD1. V was pared by 10 bases and J by 3 bases, with 2 bases of the junction left unmatched. This CDR3 spans 12 amino acids. Per the germline V gene, CDR1 is LNHDA and CDR2 is SQIVND (reference sequence). The chain's CDR3 is CATGQGDTEAFF. Here the CDR3 DNA reads TGTGCCACTGGACAGGGGGACACTGAAGCTTTCTTT.

V gene TRBV9 combines with J gene TRBJ2-7, with TRBD2 matching 7 bases. Germline CDR1 is SGDLS and CDR2 is YYNGEE. The J segment lost 6 bases and the V segment lost 2 bases, leaving 8 bases of the junction unmatched. This CDR3 region has 14 residues. CDR3 residues: CASSVGGKLGEQYF. The CDR3 DNA reads TGTGCCAGCAGCGTCGGGGGGAAGCTCGGCGAGCAGTACTTC. Variable domain in full (rest from reference TRBV9 and TRBJ2-7): DSGVTQTPKHLITATGQRVTLRCSPRSGDLSVYWYQQSLDQGLQFLIQYYNGEERAKGNILERFSAQQFPDLHSELNLSSLELGDSALYFCASSVGGKLGEQYFGPGTRLTVT.

The chain employs TRBV6-5 and TRBJ2-5, with 9 nucleotides matching TRBD2. The J segment lost 5 bases and the V segment lost 6 bases, leaving 10 bases of the junction unmatched. CDR1 and CDR2 (germline): MNHEY, SVGAGI. The CDR3 is made up of 15 amino acids. The CDR3 loop reads CASSRRGLASETQYF. The DNA of the CDR3 is TGTGCCAGCAGCCGGAGGGGACTAGCTAGTGAGACCCAGTACTTC.

This clone was recorded once. An end of the junction does not agree with germline; a read error may underlie this. The chain has TRBV20-1 and TRBJ2-1, with TRBD2 as a possible D gene (6 bases). The CDR3 runs to 11 residues. Germline CDR1 and CDR2: DFQATT and SNEGSKA (reference sequence). The CDR3 bases are TGCAGTGCTAGAGCAGGAGGGATGATGATCTTC. Its translation: CSARAGGMMIF.

This clone occurred a few times. The V call is TRBV20-1, the J call TRBJ2-7; possibly TRBD1 for D (5 bases). V shed 7 bases and J shed 4 bases, with 11 bases lying between them. The CDR3 length is 11 residues. The germline gives CDR1 DFQATT, CDR2 SNEGSKA (reference sequence). The CDR3 sequence: CSVGDGYEQYF. The CDR3 DNA follows: TGCAGTGTAGGGGATGGGTACGAGCAGTACTTC.

The CDR3 DNA is TGTGCCAGCAGCTTAGCGGAGGACTTCTATGGCTACACCTTC. It encodes CASSLAEDFYGYTF. The chain joins TRBV7-9 to TRBJ1-2; D gene ambiguous. The CDR3 has 14 residues. The germline V and J ends were trimmed by 0 bases and 4 bases, with 9 bases remaining between them. Germline loops: CDR1 SEHNR, CDR2 FQNEAQ (reference sequence).

This clone was seen once. V usage is TRBV30 and J usage is TRBJ2-7, with a weak D call TRBD2 (5 bases). CDR3 length: 11 amino acids. Trimming left V 4 bases short and J 5 bases short, with 9 bases between. The germline gives CDR1 GTSNPN, CDR2 SVGIG (reference sequence). The CDR3 is CAWTGGNEQYF. The CDR3, as DNA: TGTGCCTGGACCGGAGGAAACGAGCAGTACTTC.

This clone was found once. The chain couples TRBV28 to TRBJ2-7, with D perhaps matching TRBD2 (5 bases). The CDR3 runs to 15 residues. Trimming left V 1 base short and J 2 bases short, with 12 bases between. Germline values: CDR1 MDHEN, CDR2 SYDVKM. The CDR3 here is CASSLFRGSAYEQYF. For the CDR3, the DNA is TGTGCCAGCAGTTTATTTCGGGGTTCAGCCTACGAGCAGTACTTC.

The V gene is TRBV4-1, the J gene TRBJ1-3; possible D gene TRBD1, 5 bases. The CDR3 consists of 14 residues. V shed 3 bases and J shed 4 bases, with 10 bases lying between them. Germline V gives CDR1 MGHRA, CDR2 YSYEKL. The CDR3 coding sequence is TGCGCCAGCAGCCAGGGGCCCCTCGGAAACACCATATATTTT. Residues: CASSQGPLGNTIYF.

This chain uses TRBV19 with TRBJ1-5; 7 positions agree with TRBD1. With 5 bases clipped from V and 2 bases from J, the junction kept 3 bases outside the gene matches. The CDR3 sequence is 14 residues long. CDR1 LNHDA and CDR2 SQIVND come from the germline V gene (reference sequence). CDR3 coding DNA: TGTGCCAGTAGTGTGACAGGGCGCAATCAGCCCCAGCATTTT. Translated: CASSVTGRNQPQHF.

This sequence joins TRBV28 and TRBJ1-4; a possible D gene is TRBD1 (6 bases). The length of the CDR3 is 17 residues. Germline assignment: CDR1 MDHEN and CDR2 SYDVKM. Trimming pared 3 bases from V and 8 bases from J, leaving 22 bases between. The CDR3 DNA is TGTGCCAGCAGTTTGGCGCGGCCGGTAGGGGGTAGAGAAAAACTGTTTTTT. Amino acids: CASSLARPVGGREKLFF.

The CDR3 sequence is CASSRTGKYGYTF. For the CDR3, the DNA is TGTGCCAGTAGTAGGACAGGGAAGTATGGCTACACCTTC. The chain carries TRBV19 and TRBJ1-2, with TRBD1 matching over 8 bases. CDR1 is LNHDA, CDR2 SQIVND, per germline (reference sequence). J gave up 5 bases and V 4 bases, and 3 bases lay outside the gene matches. The CDR3 has 13 residues.

V gene TRBV27 combines with J gene TRBJ1-1; D might be TRBD1 (6 bases). CDR3 size: 14 residues. The germline V gene has CDR1 MNHEY and CDR2 SMNVEV (reference sequence). Trimming removed 4 bases from V and 3 bases from J, with 12 bases in between. The CDR3 coding sequence is TGTGCCAGCAGTTCCAGGGGTAAAGACACTGAAGCTTTCTTT. It translates to CASSSRGKDTEAFF.

This clone was picked up one time. Here the CDR3 reads CASSVEGASGDTQYF. The CDR3, as DNA: TGTGCCAGCAGCGTAGAAGGCGCATCAGGCGATACGCAGTATTTT. The chain carries TRBV9 and TRBJ2-3, with D unclear. This CDR3 has 15 amino acids. Looked up from germline, CDR1 is SGDLS and CDR2 is YYNGEE. The V end was cut by 0 bases, the J end by 6 bases, with 14 bases between.

This chain links TRBV6-6 with TRBJ2-7; weak D call: TRBD1 (5 bases). The CDR3 is 12 amino acids. V was pared by 4 bases and J by 4 bases, with 8 bases between. Germline V gene data show CDR1 as MNHNY and CDR2 as SVGAGI (reference sequence). CDR3 in amino acids: CASSLTVYEQYF. CDR3 DNA sequence: TGTGCCAGCAGTTTGACAGTTTACGAGCAGTACTTC.

This clone was seen a handful of times. The CDR3 DNA reads as TGTGCCAGCAGATGGCCGGGGGATCCCACTGAAGCTTTCTTT. Its protein product is CASRWPGDPTEAFF. The rearrangement links TRBV6-5 to TRBJ1-1, with D possibly TRBD1 on 5 matching bases. The V and J ends lost 6 bases and 4 bases respectively, with 15 bases between them. This CDR3 comprises 14 residues. Germline values: CDR1 MNHEY, CDR2 SVGAGI.

The gene calls are TRBV7-7 and TRBJ2-3, with 9 nucleotides matching TRBD2. Germline V gene data show CDR1 as SSHAT and CDR2 as FNYEAQ (reference sequence). CDR3 size: 16 residues. V was clipped by 4 bases and J by 2 bases; unmatched bases: 7. The CDR3 coding sequence is TGTGCCAGCAGCTCAGGGACTAGCTGGTACACAGATACGCAGTATTTT. This gives the protein CASSSGTSWYTDTQYF.